The following is a TCR beta chain sequence with its context. Its cognate antigen is unknown. The data originate from a study of T cells after yellow fever vaccination. Study-wide findings and caveats: The bulk population could contribute abundant contaminating clonotypes to FACS-sorted repertoires. A weaker secondary response peaked on day 5, the primary on day 15.

TCRdb fed the 5' RACE reads into MiXCR, producing one record per CDR3 protein. The sample holds hundreds of thousands of distinct CDR3 sequences, about 17% seen once. The material was PBMCs, obtained about 5 days after the first yellow fever vaccination. The sequence was obtained from a young man who received the YFV17D yellow fever vaccine.

The CDR3 reads CASSSYLRTDTQYF. CDR3 DNA: TGTGCCAGCAGCTCATACTTACGCACAGATACGCAGTATTTT. The chain joins TRBV7-2 to TRBJ2-3; D gene unclear. V lost 4 bases and J lost 1, with 9 bases in between. The V gene's germline CDR1 is SGHTA and CDR2 FQGNSA. CDR3 size: 14 residues.